The rows below give T cell receptor beta chains drawn from one sample of a study of a mutant IDH1 vaccine in newly diagnosed glioma. No cognate antigen is known for these TCRs. Sequenced by immunoSEQ multiplex PCR; TCRdb stores in-frame clones only, minus some. This table holds some 60,000 clones, approximately 90% found once. The sample here was PBMCs, taken from a glioma patient whose treatment included an IDH1 peptide vaccine. The receptors were sampled from a woman between 35 and 50 years old with glioma. The CDR3 runs from the conserved cysteine through the conserved F or W. The order of the fields is clone size, D gene, V gene, J gene, CDR3 DNA, CDR3 protein. The D gene is left open where the match is weak. For some rows the clone size is stated as once, few or many, or as a class when expanded; others skip it.

size: .; D: TRBD2; V: TRBV25-1; J: TRBJ2-1; DNA: TGTGCCAGCAGTGAATCCAATTTCAGACTAGCGGATAATGAGCAGTTCTTC; CDR3: CASSESNFRLADNEQFF
size: .; D: .; V: TRBV19; J: TRBJ1-2; DNA: TGTGCCAGTAGTATAACCCCCGATCGCTACACCTTC; CDR3: CASSITPDRYTF
size: .; D: TRBD2; V: TRBV5-1; J: TRBJ2-5; DNA: TGCGCCAGCAGCATTGGACTAGCGGGAGTTGGCGAGACCCAGTACTTC; CDR3: CASSIGLAGVGETQYF
size: .; D: TRBD1; V: TRBV14; J: TRBJ2-1; DNA: TGTGCCAGCAGCCCCCTTCAGGGGGCTTCCTACAATGAGCAGTTCTTC; CDR3: CASSPLQGASYNEQFF
size: once; D: .; V: TRBV2; J: TRBJ1-1; DNA: TGTGCCAGCAGCGCAAAGGTGGGGGGCACTGAAGCTTTCTTT; CDR3: CASSAKVGGTEAFF
size: once; D: .; V: TRBV30; J: TRBJ1-4; DNA: TGTGCCTGGATGTCCAGGGTGGCTAATGAAAAACTGTTTTTT; CDR3: CAWMSRVANEKLFF
size: few; D: .; V: TRBV7-2; J: TRBJ1-1; DNA: TGTGCCAGCAGCCCTGGCGCAATCTCCACTGAAGCTTTCTTT; CDR3: CASSPGAISTEAFF
size: .; D: .; V: TRBV21-1; J: TRBJ1-5; DNA: TGTGCCAGCGGTAGCCGACGGGCCCAGCATTTT; CDR3: CASGSRRAQHF
size: .; D: TRBD2; V: TRBV4-2; J: TRBJ2-7; DNA: TGTGCCAGCAGCCAAGATGAGGGGAGGGCCTACGAGCAGTACTTC; CDR3: CASSQDEGRAYEQYF
size: .; D: .; V: TRBV2; J: TRBJ1-2; DNA: TGTGCCAGCAAAGAGGACGGCTATGGCTACACCTTC; CDR3: CASKEDGYGYTF
size: .; D: .; V: TRBV6-6; J: TRBJ1-2; DNA: TGTGCCAGCACCCCCGCGGGGTATGGCTACACCTTC; CDR3: CASTPAGYGYTF
size: .; D: .; V: TRBV2; J: TRBJ2-1; DNA: TGTGTCTCAAGGAGGGAGGGGGCAAGGGGCAATGAGCAGTTCTTC; CDR3: CVSRREGARGNEQFF
size: .; D: .; V: TRBV6-5; J: TRBJ2-5; DNA: TGTGCCAGCAGTTACTCTGGGGTCACAGAGACCCAGTACTTC; CDR3: CASSYSGVTETQYF
size: .; D: .; V: TRBV6-4; J: TRBJ1-1; DNA: TGTGCCAGCAGTGACTCCCAAAAGGGTCCCATGAACACTGAAGCTTTCTTT; CDR3: CASSDSQKGPMNTEAFF
size: .; D: TRBD1; V: TRBV19; J: TRBJ1-6; DNA: TGTGCCAGTAGTGGCACACAGGGGTGGTCACCCCTCCACTTT; CDR3: CASSGTQGWSPLHF
size: .; D: .; V: TRBV6-1; J: TRBJ1-5; DNA: TGTGCCAGCACCACCGGATATTCGAGGCCTCAGCCCCAGCATTTT; CDR3: CASTTGYSRPQPQHF
size: .; D: TRBD1; V: TRBV5-4; J: TRBJ1-4; DNA: TGTGCCAGCAGCTCAAAAACAGGGGGAGGCGAAAAACTGTTTTTT; CDR3: CASSSKTGGGEKLFF
size: .; D: .; V: TRBV2; J: TRBJ2-3; DNA: TGTGCCAGCAGGGACCGCCAAGGGACAGATACGCAGTATTTT; CDR3: CASRDRQGTDTQYF
size: .; D: .; V: TRBV5-4; J: TRBJ2-2; DNA: TGTGCCAGCAGCTTGGCGGGGACTACAGGGACCGGCACCGGGGAGCTGTTTTTT; CDR3: CASSLAGTTGTGTGELFF
size: .; D: TRBD2; V: TRBV7-6; J: TRBJ2-2; DNA: TGTGCCAGCAGCTCGACTAGCGGGAAAGGTACCGGGGAGCTGTTTTTT; CDR3: CASSSTSGKGTGELFF
size: .; D: .; V: TRBV18; J: TRBJ2-7; DNA: TGTGCCAGCTCGCCCGCGACTAGTTCCTACGAGCAGTACTTC; CDR3: CASSPATSSYEQYF
size: once; D: .; V: TRBV27; J: TRBJ2-3; DNA: TGTGCCAGCAATTCCGGGAGAACAGATACGCAGTATTTT; CDR3: CASNSGRTDTQYF
size: .; D: .; V: TRBV6-5; J: TRBJ1-2; DNA: TGTGCCAGCAGCCCCGAAGGCACTCGTGGCTACACCTTC; CDR3: CASSPEGTRGYTF
size: .; D: .; V: TRBV20-1; J: TRBJ2-3; DNA: TGCAGTGCTAGGTGGGGTACGCAGTATTTT; CDR3: CSARWGTQYF
size: .; D: .; V: TRBV7-9; J: TRBJ1-1; DNA: TGTGCCAGCAGCTTGAACCGGGACATTCACACTGAAGCTTTCTTT; CDR3: CASSLNRDIHTEAFF
size: .; D: .; V: TRBV19; J: TRBJ2-1; DNA: TGTGCCAGTAGTATTGTGGGTCCCAATGAGCAGTTCTTC; CDR3: CASSIVGPNEQFF
size: .; D: .; V: TRBV7-6; J: TRBJ2-5; DNA: TGTGCCAGCAGCTTAGGACGGCAAGAGACCCAGTACTTC; CDR3: CASSLGRQETQYF
size: .; D: .; V: TRBV4-3; J: TRBJ2-7; DNA: TGCGCCAGCAGCCCCACCTACGAGCAGTACTTC; CDR3: CASSPTYEQYF
size: .; D: .; V: TRBV5-6; J: TRBJ2-7; DNA: TGTGCCAGCAGCTTGTCAGGCGATCCCTACGAGCAGTACTTC; CDR3: CASSLSGDPYEQYF
size: .; D: .; V: TRBV2; J: TRBJ2-3; DNA: TGTGCCAGCAGAAGCAGGGGAGGCACAGATACGCAGTATTTT; CDR3: CASRSRGGTDTQYF
size: .; D: TRBD1; V: TRBV27; J: TRBJ2-7; DNA: TGTGCCAGCAGTTGGGACAGGTACTACGAGCAGTACTTC; CDR3: CASSWDRYYEQYF
size: .; D: .; V: TRBV7-9; J: TRBJ1-4; DNA: TGTGCCAGCAGCTTTAGGCAGAATAATGAAAAACTGTTTTTT; CDR3: CASSFRQNNEKLFF
size: few; D: .; V: TRBV19; J: TRBJ1-2; DNA: TGTGCCAGTAGTGAGACAGGATATGGCTACACCTTC; CDR3: CASSETGYGYTF
size: .; D: .; V: TRBV18; J: TRBJ1-5; DNA: TGTGCCAGCTCACCCACCGTGGGACGGAATCAGCCCCAGCATTTT; CDR3: CASSPTVGRNQPQHF
size: .; D: .; V: TRBV7-9; J: TRBJ1-5; DNA: TGTGCCAGCAGCCGTGATAGCAATCAGCCCCAGCATTTT; CDR3: CASSRDSNQPQHF
size: .; D: .; V: TRBV5-4; J: TRBJ1-6; DNA: TGTGCCAGCAGCGCAGGGGTGATTAGGGATTCACCCCTCCACTTT; CDR3: CASSAGVIRDSPLHF
size: .; D: .; V: TRBV2; J: TRBJ1-4; DNA: TGTGCCAGCAGTGGTCGAAATGAAAAACTGTTTTTT; CDR3: CASSGRNEKLFF
size: .; D: TRBD1; V: TRBV2; J: TRBJ1-2; DNA: TGTGCCAGCAGTACGACAGGGGGCTATGGCTACACCTTC; CDR3: CASSTTGGYGYTF
size: .; D: .; V: TRBV5-1; J: TRBJ2-3; DNA: TGCGCCAGCAGCTTGGGCTCAGGACCAGATACGCAGTATTTT; CDR3: CASSLGSGPDTQYF
size: .; D: .; V: TRBV6-1; J: TRBJ2-1; DNA: TGTGCCAGCAGTGAGTCCCTAAGCTCCTACAATGAGCAGTTCTTC; CDR3: CASSESLSSYNEQFF
size: .; D: .; V: TRBV10-3; J: TRBJ2-7; DNA: TGTGCCATTGGCCACCCCGGAGTCTACGAGCAGTACTTC; CDR3: CAIGHPGVYEQYF
size: .; D: TRBD2; V: TRBV14; J: TRBJ2-1; DNA: TGTGCCAGCCGGAGTTCCAAGACTAGCCGGGGGGAGCAGTTCTTC; CDR3: CASRSSKTSRGEQFF
size: .; D: TRBD1; V: TRBV5-1; J: TRBJ2-7; DNA: TGCGCCAGCAGCGTTGGACAGGGGAAGTACGAGCAGTACTTC; CDR3: CASSVGQGKYEQYF
size: .; D: .; V: TRBV19; J: TRBJ1-2; DNA: TGTGCCAGTTCCCTCGAACACTATGGCTACACCTTC; CDR3: CASSLEHYGYTF
size: .; D: TRBD2; V: TRBV7-2; J: TRBJ2-1; DNA: TGTGCCAGCACCCCTCGGGCTAGCGGATACAATGAGCAGTTCTTC; CDR3: CASTPRASGYNEQFF
size: once; D: TRBD1; V: TRBV19; J: TRBJ1-2; DNA: TGTGCCAGTAGTATAGCTACAGGGGGCTATGGCTACACCTTC; CDR3: CASSIATGGYGYTF
size: .; D: TRBD1; V: TRBV4-3; J: TRBJ1-2; DNA: TGCGCCAGCAGCCAAGCAGACAGGGCTAACTATGGCTACACCTTC; CDR3: CASSQADRANYGYTF
size: .; D: .; V: TRBV19; J: TRBJ1-3; DNA: TGTGCCAGTACCAGGAAATCCCACTCTGGAAACACCATATATTTT; CDR3: CASTRKSHSGNTIYF
size: once; D: .; V: TRBV5-4; J: TRBJ2-5; DNA: TGTGCCAGCAGCCGTACTGGAGCCGAAGAGACCCAGTACTTC; CDR3: CASSRTGAEETQYF
size: .; D: .; V: TRBV5-1; J: TRBJ1-6; DNA: TGCGCCAGCAGCATGGATCCCAGCCAGAATTCACCCCTCCACTTT; CDR3: CASSMDPSQNSPLHF